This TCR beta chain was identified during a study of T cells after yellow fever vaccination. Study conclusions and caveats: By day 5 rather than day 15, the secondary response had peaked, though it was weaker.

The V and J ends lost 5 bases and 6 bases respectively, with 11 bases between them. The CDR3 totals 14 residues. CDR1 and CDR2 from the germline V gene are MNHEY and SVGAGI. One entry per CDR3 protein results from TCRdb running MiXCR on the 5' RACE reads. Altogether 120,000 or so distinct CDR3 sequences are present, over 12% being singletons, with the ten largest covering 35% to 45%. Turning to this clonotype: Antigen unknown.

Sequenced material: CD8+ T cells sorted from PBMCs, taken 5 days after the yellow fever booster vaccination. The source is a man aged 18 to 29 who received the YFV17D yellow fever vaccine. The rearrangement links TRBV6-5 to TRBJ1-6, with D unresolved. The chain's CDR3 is CASSTEASNSPLHF. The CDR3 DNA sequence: TGTGCCAGCAGTACAGAGGCTAGTAATTCACCCCTCCACTTT.